The next 8 T cell receptor beta chains were all read from a single sample in a study of OX40 agonist ivuxolimab in advanced cancers. Assay: immunoSEQ multiplex PCR; the TCRdb copy retains only in-frame clones and omits some. The data hold approximately 40,000 clones, with 88% observed a single time. The sequencing used CD4+ or CD8+ T cells sorted from blood, collected in a trial of the OX40 agonist ivuxolimab. The receptors stem from an adult with an advanced solid tumor such as melanoma, head and neck, liver or kidney cancer.

The chain has TRBV27 and TRBJ2-1, with D perhaps given as TRBD1 or TRBD2 (5 bases each). CDR1 is MNHEY and CDR2 is SMNVEV in the germline V gene (reference sequence). The CDR3 extends over 17 amino acids. Trimming took off 5 bases at V and 3 bases at J, with 20 bases between the two ends. The CDR3 region has the DNA TGTGCCAGCAGTACGCCGTGGGGAGAAGGGGTCTACAATGAGCAGTTCTTC. Its protein is CASSTPWGEGVYNEQFF.

The rearrangement uses TRBV28 and TRBJ2-2; 12 bases fit TRBD1. Looked up from germline, CDR1 is MDHEN and CDR2 is SYDVKM. J lost 4 bases, V lost 5 bases, and 11 bases had no gene match. The CDR3 length is 18 residues. The CDR3 bases are TGTGCCAGCAGTCGATGGGGGACAGGGGGCGTTAGCACCGGGGAGCTGTTTTTT. Residues: CASSRWGTGGVSTGELFF.

The chain carries TRBV5-1 and TRBJ2-5, with D perhaps TRBD1 or TRBD2 (5 bases each). This CDR3 has 14 residues. Germline-derived CDR1 and CDR2 are SGHRS and YFSETQ. With 4 bases removed from V and 5 bases from J, the gap between germline ends came to 15 bases. The CDR3: CASSIGTVRETQYF. The CDR3, as DNA: TGCGCCAGCAGCATCGGGACGGTCAGGGAGACCCAGTACTTC.

In this sample, this clone is medium-sized (0.01 to 0.1%). This rearrangement joins TRBV27 to TRBJ1-4; TRBD1 is a possible D gene (6 bases). Looked up from germline, CDR1 is MNHEY and CDR2 is SMNVEV (reference sequence). V dropped 7 bases and J dropped 4 bases, with 16 bases sitting between them. The CDR3 consists of 15 residues. The CDR3 sequence: CASKARTALNEKLFF. Written as DNA, the CDR3 is TGTGCCAGCAAGGCTAGGACAGCCCTTAATGAAAAACTGTTTTTT. The full variable domain, in which reference TRBV27 and TRBJ1-4 provide the parts outside the CDR3, is EAQVTQNPRYLITVTGKKLTVTCSQNMNHEYMSWYRQDPGLGLRQIYYSMNVEVTDKGDVPEGYKVSRKEKRNFPLILESPSPNQTSLYFCASKARTALNEKLFFGSGTQLSVL.

The chain recombines TRBV19 with TRBJ1-5; 9 positions agree with TRBD1. Trimming took 4 bases from V and 2 from J; bases not matched to a gene: 3. The CDR3 extends over 15 amino acids. Germline V gene lookup returns CDR1 LNHDA and CDR2 SQIVND (reference sequence). The CDR3 nucleotides read TGTGCCAGTAGTACGACAGGGGGGGGCAATCAGCCCCAGCATTTT. Translation gives CASSTTGGGNQPQHF. Looking up the rest from reference TRBV19 and TRBJ1-5 gives the full variable domain: DGGITQSPKYLFRKEGQNVTLSCEQNLNHDAMYWYRQDPGQGLRLIYYSQIVNDFQKGDIAEGYSVSREKKESFPLTVTSAQKNPTAFYLCASSTTGGGNQPQHFGDGTRLSIL.

The V gene is TRBV10-3, the J gene TRBJ2-7; D is ambiguous. This CDR3 is built from 13 residues. V shed 2 bases and J shed 6 bases, with 11 bases lying between them. Germline loops: CDR1 ENHRY, CDR2 SYGVKD. CDR3 sequence (DNA): TGTGCCATCAGTGAGCGAGGTTTGGGCGAGCAGTACTTC. It codes for CAISERGLGEQYF.

The rearrangement joins TRBV30 to TRBJ1-1; D gene uncertain. The CDR3 length is 11 residues. The germline V gene encodes CDR1 GTSNPN and CDR2 SVGIG (reference sequence). V lost 4 bases and J lost 6, with 9 bases in between. CDR3 nucleotide sequence: TGTGCCTGGACAGGATTCTCTGAAGCTTTCTTT. This translates into CAWTGFSEAFF.

Details on this clone: At one end the junction does not follow the germline gene, possibly because of a read error. This chain connects TRBV7-7 to TRBJ2-5, with D maybe TRBD2 (6 bases). The CDR3 sequence is 14 residues long. Germline V gene data show CDR1 as SSHAT and CDR2 as FNYEAQ (reference sequence). The chain's CDR3 is CASSPSSGVETQYF. For the CDR3, the DNA is TGTGCTAGCAGCCCCTCGTCGGGGGTGGAGACCCAGTACTTC.